The TCR beta chain under discussion was sequenced for a study of blood T cell repertoires in COVID-19. Background on the study: Researchers got acute and convalescent COVID-19 samples from the United States, Italy and Spain. PBMCs, B-cell-depleted T cells, or T cells were the source of the cDNA or gDNA that made up the material.

In the original analysis: Amplifying reference gene primers gave estimates of nucleated cell counts. Clones were sequenced by immunoSEQ multiplex PCR, and TCRdb holds only the in-frame ones, with some missing. V, J and clone size are those of that table, while D and trimming were read from the DNA. The sample lists about 180,000 clones; 70% to 90% were seen once. Germline V gene sequence: CDR1 SGHDT, CDR2 YYEEEE. The length of the CDR3 is 17 residues. The trim removed 0 bases at V and 6 bases at J, leaving 12 bases unmatched. This chain uses TRBV5-6 with TRBJ2-7; 10 bases are a match to TRBD2. The material sequenced was peripheral blood. This TCR came from a man aged 45-65 years with active or convalescent COVID-19. The CDR3 spells CASSLVVPSGRLAEQYF. CDR3 nucleotides: TGTGCCAGCAGCTTGGTTGTCCCTAGCGGGAGATTGGCCGAGCAGTACTTC.